This T cell receptor (beta chain) was captured in a study of identical twins. With 5 bases removed from V and 0 bases from J, the gap between germline ends came to 13 bases. The CDR3 covers 15 residues. CDR1 and CDR2 from the germline V gene are PRHDT and FYEKMQ (reference sequence). Template switching added a universal primer site; cDNA carried unique molecular identifiers. TCRdb reprocessed the 5' RACE reads with MiXCR, giving one entry per CDR3 protein. The sample has roughly 190,000 distinct CDR3 sequences; approximately 16% are singletons. This sample also belongs to another study, concerning T cells expressing NK-cell markers. According to that study: It was sorted CD3+CD56-NKG2C+, CD3+CD56+NKG2C- and CD3+CD56+NKG2C+ T cells that provided the TCR beta repertoires. Dominant NKG2C+ clonotypes in roughly 6 donors made up about 1.0-8% of CD8+ T cells.

This chain joins TRBV13 and TRBJ1-1; D might be TRBD1 (6 bases). The sequencing input was CD8+ T cells sorted from blood. This sequence originates from a woman aged 18-29 years in good health. The CDR3 protein is CASSHRQAVNTEAFF. As DNA, the CDR3 is TGTGCCAGCAGCCACCGACAGGCCGTGAACACTGAAGCTTTCTTT.